Listed below are T cell receptor beta chains from one sample, sequenced in a study of blood T cell repertoires in COVID-19. TCRdb's copy holds only in-frame clones and misses some; the assay was immunoSEQ multiplex PCR. The sample carries about 140,000 clones, roughly 80% recorded once. Sequencing input: peripheral blood. The receptors stem from a woman aged 55-75 years with acute or convalescent COVID-19. CDR3s include the opening cysteine and the closing phenylalanine or tryptophan. The D gene is left open where the match is weak. Part of the rows lack a size; the others show once, few, many or a class for expanded clones.

cdr3_aa,cdr3_nt,clone_size,j_call,v_call,d_call
CASSFQRRANYGYTF,TGTGCCAGCAGCTTCCAACGGAGAGCTAACTATGGCTACACCTTC,NA,TRBJ1-2,TRBV7-2,NA
CASRSLEGAGEKLFF,TGTGCCAGCAGATCACTCGAGGGGGCAGGTGAAAAACTGTTTTTT,NA,TRBJ1-4,TRBV11-2,TRBD1
CASSVDGATSGEQFF,TGTGCCAGCAGCGTAGATGGTGCGACTAGCGGAGAGCAGTTCTTC,NA,TRBJ2-1,TRBV9,TRBD2
CASSFGGRQETQYF,TGTGCCAGCAGCTTCGGAGGGAGGCAAGAGACCCAGTACTTC,NA,TRBJ2-5,TRBV7-6,NA
CASSRTSGGSYEQYF,TGTGCCAGCAGCCGGACTAGCGGGGGGTCCTACGAGCAGTACTTC,once,TRBJ2-7,TRBV6-5,TRBD2
CASSLVRTGNNEQFF,TGTGCCAGCAGCTTGGTTCGTACAGGGAACAATGAGCAGTTCTTC,NA,TRBJ2-1,TRBV7-9,NA
CASSSGTGGTGELFF,TGTGCCAGTAGTTCGGGGACAGGGGGTACCGGGGAGCTGTTTTTT,NA,TRBJ2-2,TRBV19,TRBD1
CASSLLYGYTF,TGTGCCAGCAGTCTCCTCTATGGCTACACCTTC,NA,TRBJ1-2,TRBV7-2,NA
CASSVTWSPGNTIYF,TGTGCCAGCAGCGTAACTTGGAGTCCTGGAAACACCATATATTTT,once,TRBJ1-3,TRBV9,NA
CASSEALNYSGNTIYF,TGTGCCAGCAGTGAAGCCCTAAATTACTCTGGAAACACCATATATTTT,NA,TRBJ1-3,TRBV2,NA
CASSSSNGYEQYF,TGTGCCAGCAGCTCCTCTAACGGGTACGAGCAGTACTTC,NA,TRBJ2-7,TRBV7-3,NA
CASSTASGHTGWETQYF,TGTGCCAGTAGTACCGCCTCCGGTCACACAGGGTGGGAGACCCAGTACTTC,NA,TRBJ2-5,TRBV19,NA
CASTRLAGFYNEQFF,TGTGCCAGCACCCGACTAGCGGGTTTCTACAATGAGCAGTTCTTC,NA,TRBJ2-1,TRBV5-8,TRBD2
CAWSKAGQEQYF,TGTGCCTGGAGTAAGGCAGGGCAGGAGCAGTACTTC,NA,TRBJ2-7,TRBV30,NA
CASRQTTLSTAGYTF,TGTGCCAGCAGACAAACTACCCTCTCGACAGCCGGCTACACCTTC,NA,TRBJ1-2,TRBV27,NA
CASSAGTGTVGQFF,TGTGCCAGCAGTGCCGGGACTGGGACTGTCGGGCAGTTCTTC,NA,TRBJ2-1,TRBV28,NA
CAISESTRNGELFF,TGTGCCATCAGTGAGTCGACTCGGAACGGGGAGCTGTTTTTT,NA,TRBJ2-2,TRBV10-3,NA
CASSYTRVDEKLFF,TGTGCCAGCAGCTACACCCGGGTGGATGAAAAACTGTTTTTT,NA,TRBJ1-4,TRBV11-3,NA
CASSIGGLRDEQYF,TGTGCCAGTAGTATCGGGGGGCTTCGGGACGAGCAGTACTTC,once,TRBJ2-7,TRBV19,NA
CGAPRQREEPEQFF,TGTGGGGCACCTAGGCAGCGGGAGGAGCCTGAGCAGTTCTTC,NA,TRBJ2-1,TRBV25-1,TRBD2
CASSQGTRGDGDEQFF,TGTGCCAGCAGCCAAGGCACCAGGGGGGACGGCGATGAGCAGTTCTTC,NA,TRBJ2-1,TRBV3-1/TRBV3-2,NA
CASSPWEPGDTEAFF,TGTGCCAGTAGTCCCTGGGAGCCGGGGGACACTGAAGCTTTCTTT,NA,TRBJ1-1,TRBV19,NA
CASSPGTGFKAFF,TGTGCCAGCAGCCCAGGGACAGGGTTTAAAGCTTTCTTT,NA,TRBJ1-1,TRBV5-8,TRBD1
CASSVQGTDTQYF,TGTGCCAGCAGCGTACAGGGCACAGATACGCAGTATTTT,NA,TRBJ2-3,TRBV9,NA
CASSYSWARETQYF,TGTGCCAGCAGTTACTCATGGGCGCGAGAGACCCAGTACTTC,NA,TRBJ2-5,TRBV6-5,NA
CASSVRATGYQETQYF,TGTGCCAGCAGCGTCCGGGCGACGGGGTACCAAGAGACCCAGTACTTC,once,TRBJ2-5,TRBV9,NA
CASSFGTGITTEAFF,TGTGCCAGCAGTTTCGGGACAGGGATTACCACTGAAGCTTTCTTT,NA,TRBJ1-1,TRBV27,TRBD1
CASSSGLAREQYF,TGTGCCAGCAGCTCCGGACTAGCAAGAGAGCAGTACTTC,NA,TRBJ2-7,TRBV7-2,TRBD2
CASSFQGSNQPQHF,TGTGCCAGCAGTTTCCAGGGCAGCAATCAGCCCCAGCATTTT,NA,TRBJ1-5,TRBV28,NA
CASSRDSGSGTDTQYF,TGTGCCAGCAGCCGAGATAGCGGGAGCGGCACAGATACGCAGTATTTT,NA,TRBJ2-3,TRBV3-1/TRBV3-2,TRBD2
CASRRGGDEQFF,TGTGCCAGCCGCCGGGGTGGAGATGAGCAGTTCTTC,NA,TRBJ2-1,TRBV19,NA
CASSTTGVYGYTF,TGTGCCAGCAGTACTACAGGGGTCTATGGCTACACCTTC,few,TRBJ1-2,TRBV6-5,TRBD1
CSVITGGWYAYGYTF,TGCAGCGTTATTACAGGGGGCTGGTATGCCTATGGCTACACCTTC,NA,TRBJ1-2,TRBV29-1,TRBD1
CASSTEPGQLPGYTF,TGTGCCAGCAGTACGGAACCGGGACAACTGCCCGGCTACACCTTC,NA,TRBJ1-2,TRBV6-2/TRBV6-3,NA
CASSEQGTEAFF,TGTGCCAGCAGTGAACAGGGGACTGAAGCTTTCTTT,NA,TRBJ1-1,TRBV2,NA
CAAGGLFGEQYF,TGTGCCGCCGGCGGGCTGTTCGGGGAGCAGTACTTC,NA,TRBJ2-7,TRBV5-6,NA
CASTMTVTNEKLFF,TGTGCCAGCACAATGACAGTAACTAATGAAAAACTGTTTTTT,NA,TRBJ1-4,TRBV19,NA
CASSGRDRYQPQHF,TGTGCCAGCAGTGGCAGGGACAGATATCAGCCCCAGCATTTT,few,TRBJ1-5,TRBV2,TRBD1
CASSEVVKPGELFF,TGCGCCAGCAGTGAAGTTGTAAAGCCCGGGGAGCTGTTTTTT,NA,TRBJ2-2,TRBV10-1,NA
CASSQLNRGTEAFF,TGCGCCAGCAGCCAACTCAACAGGGGAACTGAAGCTTTCTTT,NA,TRBJ1-1,TRBV4-1,TRBD1
CAISEPLMTGSDEQFF,TGTGCCATCAGTGAGCCCCTAATGACAGGGTCGGATGAGCAGTTCTTC,NA,TRBJ2-1,TRBV10-3,TRBD1
CASRPPGGDNEQFF,TGTGCCAGCAGACCCCCCGGAGGAGACAATGAGCAGTTCTTC,NA,TRBJ2-1,TRBV11-2,NA
CSASATGTGGFYSNQPQHF,TGCAGTGCTAGTGCAACCGGGACAGGGGGTTTCTATAGCAATCAGCCCCAGCATTTT,NA,TRBJ1-5,TRBV20-1,TRBD1
CASSLDRGHITDTQYF,TGTGCCAGCAGTCTGGACAGGGGGCATATTACAGATACGCAGTATTTT,NA,TRBJ2-3,TRBV25-1,TRBD1